This TCR beta chain was observed in a study of cytomegalovirus exposure and HLA in healthy donors. Background on the study: Drawn from HLA-typed donors, tens of millions of unique TCRs were held in an early data release.

A remark on this clone: Its antigen remains unknown.

CDR3 size: 17 residues. Trimming took 2 bases from V and 8 from J, leaving 21 bases between them. Germline values: CDR1 MDHEN, CDR2 SYDVKM. Findings of the study overall: Published work reported that the classifier diagnosed cytomegalovirus status with high specificity and sensitivity.

PCR used 60 Vbeta primers and 13 Jbeta primers. Only in-frame clones appear in the TCRdb table, and some are missing; sequencing was by immunoSEQ multiplex PCR. This table has roughly 150,000 clones, roughly 83% appearing once. This clonotype originated in a woman younger than 30 in good health and CMV-seronegative. The rearrangement joins TRBV28 to TRBJ1-4; D might be TRBD1 (6 bases). Sequencing used PBMCs. CDR3 in amino acids: CASSLARGGRWWEKLFF. The CDR3 DNA follows: TGTGCCAGCAGTTTAGCCCGCGGGGGGCGGTGGTGGGAAAAACTGTTTTTT. Variable domain in full (rest from reference TRBV28 and TRBJ1-4): DVKVTQSSRYLVKRTGEKVFLECVQDMDHENMFWYRQDPGLGLRLIYFSYDVKMKEKGDIPEGYSVSREKKERFSLILESASTNQTSMYLCASSLARGGRWWEKLFFGSGTQLSVL.